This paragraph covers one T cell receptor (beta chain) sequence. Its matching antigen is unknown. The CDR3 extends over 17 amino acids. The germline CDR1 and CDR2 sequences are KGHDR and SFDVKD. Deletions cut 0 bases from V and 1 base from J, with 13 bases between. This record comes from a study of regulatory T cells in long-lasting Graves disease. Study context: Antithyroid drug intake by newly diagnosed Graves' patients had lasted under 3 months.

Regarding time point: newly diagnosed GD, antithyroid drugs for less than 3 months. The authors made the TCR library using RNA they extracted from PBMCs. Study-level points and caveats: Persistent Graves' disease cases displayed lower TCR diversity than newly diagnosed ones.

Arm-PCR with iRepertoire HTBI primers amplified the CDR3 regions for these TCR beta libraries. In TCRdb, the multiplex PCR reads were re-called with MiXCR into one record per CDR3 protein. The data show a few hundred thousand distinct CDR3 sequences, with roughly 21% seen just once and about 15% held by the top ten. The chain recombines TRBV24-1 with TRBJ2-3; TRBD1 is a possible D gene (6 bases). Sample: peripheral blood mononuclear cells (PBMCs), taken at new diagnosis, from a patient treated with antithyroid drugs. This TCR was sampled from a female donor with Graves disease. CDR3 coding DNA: TGTGCCACCAGTGATTTGCGGGGACATGGGGGCACAGATACGCAGTATTTT. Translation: CATSDLRGHGGTDTQYF.